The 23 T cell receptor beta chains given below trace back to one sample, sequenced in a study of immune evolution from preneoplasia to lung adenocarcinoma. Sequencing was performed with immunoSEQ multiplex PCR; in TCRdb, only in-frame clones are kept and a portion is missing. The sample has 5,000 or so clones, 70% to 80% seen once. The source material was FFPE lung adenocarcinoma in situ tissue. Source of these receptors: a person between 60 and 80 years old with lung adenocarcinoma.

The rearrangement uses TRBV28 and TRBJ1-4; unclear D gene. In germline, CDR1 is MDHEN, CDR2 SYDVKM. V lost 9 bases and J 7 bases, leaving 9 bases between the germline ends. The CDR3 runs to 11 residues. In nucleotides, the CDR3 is TGTGCCAGGTGGGGAGCTGAAAAACTGTTTTTT. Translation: CARWGAEKLFF.

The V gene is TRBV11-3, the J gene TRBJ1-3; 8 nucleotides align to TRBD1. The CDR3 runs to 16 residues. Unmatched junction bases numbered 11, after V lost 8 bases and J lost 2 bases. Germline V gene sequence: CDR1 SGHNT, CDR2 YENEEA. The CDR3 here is CASRAGQGWTGNTIYF. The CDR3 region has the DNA TGTGCCAGCCGGGCAGGACAGGGTTGGACTGGAAACACCATATATTTT.

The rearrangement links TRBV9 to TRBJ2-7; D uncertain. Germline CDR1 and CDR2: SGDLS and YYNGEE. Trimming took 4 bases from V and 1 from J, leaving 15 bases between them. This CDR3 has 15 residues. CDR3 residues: CASSPLGSPSYEQYF. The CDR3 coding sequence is TGTGCCAGCAGCCCTCTAGGTTCCCCTTCCTACGAGCAGTACTTC. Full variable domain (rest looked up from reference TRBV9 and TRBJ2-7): DSGVTQTPKHLITATGQRVTLRCSPRSGDLSVYWYQQSLDQGLQFLIQYYNGEERAKGNILERFSAQQFPDLHSELNLSSLELGDSALYFCASSPLGSPSYEQYFGPGTRLTVT.

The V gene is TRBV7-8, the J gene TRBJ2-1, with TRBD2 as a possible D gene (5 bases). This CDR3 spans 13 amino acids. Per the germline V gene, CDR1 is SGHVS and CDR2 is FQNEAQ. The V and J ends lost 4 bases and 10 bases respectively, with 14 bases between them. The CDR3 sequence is CASSSDFPKEQFF. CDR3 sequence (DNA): TGTGCCAGCAGCTCGGACTTTCCGAAGGAGCAGTTCTTC.

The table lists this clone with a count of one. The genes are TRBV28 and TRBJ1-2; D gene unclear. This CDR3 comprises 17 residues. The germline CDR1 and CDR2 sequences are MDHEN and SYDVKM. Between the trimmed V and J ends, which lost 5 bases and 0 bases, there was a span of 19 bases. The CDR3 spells CASSPPPGRTTNYGYTF. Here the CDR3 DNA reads TGTGCCAGCAGTCCTCCTCCTGGCAGAACGACTAACTATGGCTACACCTTC.

The DNA for the CDR3 is TGCGCCAGCAGTGAGCGCGGGGGGCCCCCCTACGAGCAGTACTTC. It specifies CASSERGGPPYEQYF. The chain recombines TRBV10-1 with TRBJ2-7, with 8 bases identical to TRBD2. The CDR3 is 15 residues long. The germline gives CDR1 WNHNN, CDR2 SYGVQD (reference sequence). The V gene end was trimmed by 2 bases and the J gene end by 2 bases; junction bases not matched to a gene: 5.

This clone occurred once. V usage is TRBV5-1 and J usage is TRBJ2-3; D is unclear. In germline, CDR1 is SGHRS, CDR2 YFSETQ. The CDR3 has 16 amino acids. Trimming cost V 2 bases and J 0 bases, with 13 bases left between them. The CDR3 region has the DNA TGCGCCAGCAGCTTTAATGTTAGGACGAGCACAGATACGCAGTATTTT. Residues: CASSFNVRTSTDTQYF.

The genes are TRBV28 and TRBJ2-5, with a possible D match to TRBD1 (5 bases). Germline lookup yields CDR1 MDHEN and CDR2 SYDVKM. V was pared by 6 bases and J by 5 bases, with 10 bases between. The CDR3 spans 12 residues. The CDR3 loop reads CASSPGLETQYF. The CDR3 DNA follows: TGTGCCAGCAGCCCAGGGTTGGAGACCCAGTACTTC.

The CDR3 is CASSKASGHTYEQYF. The CDR3 region has the DNA TGTGCCAGCAGCAAAGCTTCGGGACATACCTACGAGCAGTACTTC. The chain recombines TRBV21-1 with TRBJ2-7; TRBD1, the table's D call, was not compared with the DNA. TRBV21-1 is a recognized pseudogene. The CDR3 length is 15 residues.

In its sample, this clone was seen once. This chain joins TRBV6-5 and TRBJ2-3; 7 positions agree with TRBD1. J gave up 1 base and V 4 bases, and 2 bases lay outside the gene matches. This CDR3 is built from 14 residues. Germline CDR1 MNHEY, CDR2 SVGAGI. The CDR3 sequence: CASSLGQGTDTQYF. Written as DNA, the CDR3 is TGTGCCAGCAGTTTAGGACAGGGCACAGATACGCAGTATTTT.

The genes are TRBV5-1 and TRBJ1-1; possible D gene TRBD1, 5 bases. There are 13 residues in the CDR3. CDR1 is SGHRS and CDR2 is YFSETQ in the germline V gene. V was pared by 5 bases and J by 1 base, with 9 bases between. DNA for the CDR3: TGCGCCAGCAGGCCGACAGAGAACACTGAAGCTTTCTTT. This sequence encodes CASRPTENTEAFF. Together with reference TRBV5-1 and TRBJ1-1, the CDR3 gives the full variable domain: KAGVTQTPRYLIKTRGQQVTLSCSPISGHRSVSWYQQTPGQGLQFLFEYFSETQRNKGNFPGRFSGRQFSNSRSEMNVSTLELGDSALYLCASRPTENTEAFFGQGTRLTVV.

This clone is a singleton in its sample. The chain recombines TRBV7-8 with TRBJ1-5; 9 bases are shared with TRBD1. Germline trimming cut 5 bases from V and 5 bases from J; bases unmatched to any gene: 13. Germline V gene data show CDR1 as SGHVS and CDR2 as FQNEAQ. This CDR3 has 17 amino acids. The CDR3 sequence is CASSASQGARVDQPQHF. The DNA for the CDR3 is TGTGCCAGCAGCGCCTCACAGGGGGCGCGGGTAGATCAGCCCCAGCATTTT.

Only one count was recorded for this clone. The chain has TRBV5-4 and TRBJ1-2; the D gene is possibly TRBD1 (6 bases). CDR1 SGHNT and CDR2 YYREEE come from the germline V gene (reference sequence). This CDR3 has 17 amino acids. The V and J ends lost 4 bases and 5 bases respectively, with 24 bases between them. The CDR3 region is CASSPIDRPTLPYGYTF. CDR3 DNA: TGTGCCAGCAGCCCCATCGACAGGCCAACCCTTCCATATGGCTACACCTTC.

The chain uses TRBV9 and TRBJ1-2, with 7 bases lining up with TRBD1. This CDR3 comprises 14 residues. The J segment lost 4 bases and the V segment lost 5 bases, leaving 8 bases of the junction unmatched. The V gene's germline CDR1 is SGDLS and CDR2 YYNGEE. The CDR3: CASSGGQSLYGYTF. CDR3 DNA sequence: TGTGCCAGCAGTGGGGGACAGAGTCTCTATGGCTACACCTTC.

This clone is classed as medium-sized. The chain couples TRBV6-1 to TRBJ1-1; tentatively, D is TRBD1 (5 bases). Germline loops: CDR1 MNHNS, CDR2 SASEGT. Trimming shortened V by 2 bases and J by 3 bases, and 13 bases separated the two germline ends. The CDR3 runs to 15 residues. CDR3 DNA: TGTGCCAGCAGTGAAAGGGGCGGGGGGGACACTGAAGCTTTCTTT. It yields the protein CASSERGGGDTEAFF.

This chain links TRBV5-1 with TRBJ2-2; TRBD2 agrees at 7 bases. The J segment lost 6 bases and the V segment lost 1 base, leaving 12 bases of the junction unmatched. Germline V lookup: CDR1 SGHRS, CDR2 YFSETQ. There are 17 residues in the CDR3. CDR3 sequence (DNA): TGCGCCAGCAGCTTGTCGTTTACTACGGGGGGAGCCGGGGAGCTGTTTTTT. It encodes CASSLSFTTGGAGELFF.

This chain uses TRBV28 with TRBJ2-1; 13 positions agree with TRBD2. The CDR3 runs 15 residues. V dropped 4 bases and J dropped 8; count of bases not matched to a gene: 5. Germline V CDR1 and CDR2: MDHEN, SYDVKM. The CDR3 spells CASSSGLAGYDEQFF. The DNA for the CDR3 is TGTGCCAGCAGTTCGGGACTAGCGGGGTACGATGAGCAGTTCTTC.

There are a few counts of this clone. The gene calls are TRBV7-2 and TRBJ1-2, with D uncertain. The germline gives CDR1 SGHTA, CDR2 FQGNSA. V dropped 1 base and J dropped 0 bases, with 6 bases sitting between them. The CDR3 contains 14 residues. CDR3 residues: CASSLDQANYGYTF. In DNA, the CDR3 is TGTGCCAGCAGCTTAGATCAAGCTAACTATGGCTACACCTTC.

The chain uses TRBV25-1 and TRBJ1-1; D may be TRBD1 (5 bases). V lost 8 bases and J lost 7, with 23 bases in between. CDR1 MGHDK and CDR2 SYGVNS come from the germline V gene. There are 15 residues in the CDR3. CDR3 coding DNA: TGTGCCAGCCGAGACAGCTTGGGGCAGGCGATTGAAGCTTTCTTT. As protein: CASRDSLGQAIEAFF.

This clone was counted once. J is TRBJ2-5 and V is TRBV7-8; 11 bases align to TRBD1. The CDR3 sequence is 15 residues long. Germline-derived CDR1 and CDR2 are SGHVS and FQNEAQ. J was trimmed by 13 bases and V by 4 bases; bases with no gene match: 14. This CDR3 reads CASSSKPGQGGPTYF. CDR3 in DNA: TGTGCCAGCAGCTCTAAGCCGGGACAGGGGGGACCCACGTACTTC.

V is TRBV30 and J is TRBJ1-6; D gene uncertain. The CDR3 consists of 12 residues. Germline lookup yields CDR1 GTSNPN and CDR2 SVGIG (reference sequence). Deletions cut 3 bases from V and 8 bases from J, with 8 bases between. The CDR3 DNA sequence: TGTGCCTGGAGCGACGGGGATTCACCCCTCCACTTT. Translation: CAWSDGDSPLHF.

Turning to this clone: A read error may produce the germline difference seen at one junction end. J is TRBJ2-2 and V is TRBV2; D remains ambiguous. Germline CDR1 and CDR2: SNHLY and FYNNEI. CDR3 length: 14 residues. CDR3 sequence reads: CASSDEGNPGELFF. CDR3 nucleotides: TGTGCCAGCAGTGACGAAGGGAACCCCGGGGAGCTGTTTTTT. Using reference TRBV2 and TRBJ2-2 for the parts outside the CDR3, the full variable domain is EPEVTQTPSHQVTQMGQEVILRCVPISNHLYFYWYRQILGQKVEFLVSFYNNEISEKSEIFDDQFSVERPDGSNFTLKIRSTKLEDSAMYFCASSDEGNPGELFFGEGSRLTVL.

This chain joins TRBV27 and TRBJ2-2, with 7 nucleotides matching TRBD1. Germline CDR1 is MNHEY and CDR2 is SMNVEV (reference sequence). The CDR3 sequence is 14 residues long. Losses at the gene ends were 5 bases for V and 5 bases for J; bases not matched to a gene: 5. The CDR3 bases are TGTGCCAGCAGTATCCAGACAGGGACCGGGGAGCTGTTTTTT. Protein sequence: CASSIQTGTGELFF.